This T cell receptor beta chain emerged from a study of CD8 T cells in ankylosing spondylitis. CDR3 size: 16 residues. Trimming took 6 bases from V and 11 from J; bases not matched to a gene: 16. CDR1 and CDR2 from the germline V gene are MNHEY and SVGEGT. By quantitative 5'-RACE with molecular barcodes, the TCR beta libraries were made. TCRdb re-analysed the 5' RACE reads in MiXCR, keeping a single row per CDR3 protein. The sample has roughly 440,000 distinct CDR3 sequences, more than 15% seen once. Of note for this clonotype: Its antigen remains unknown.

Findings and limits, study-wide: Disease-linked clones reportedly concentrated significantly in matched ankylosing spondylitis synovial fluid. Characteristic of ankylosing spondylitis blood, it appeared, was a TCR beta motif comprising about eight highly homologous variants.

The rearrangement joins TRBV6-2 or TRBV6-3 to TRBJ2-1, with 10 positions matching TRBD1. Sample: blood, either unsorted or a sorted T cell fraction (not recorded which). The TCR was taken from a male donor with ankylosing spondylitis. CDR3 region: CASSPAGTGAVYKQFF. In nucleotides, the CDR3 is TGTGCCAGCAGCCCCGCCGGGACAGGGGCCGTCTACAAGCAGTTCTTC.